The 28 T cell receptor beta chains reported below all come from one sample, sequenced in a study of shared clonotypes between healthy human individuals. The method was immunoSEQ multiplex PCR; TCRdb's version includes in-frame clones alone and lacks a portion of them. The sample lists some 1 million clones, about 77% occurring once. Sequences were obtained from memory CD4+ T cells sorted from blood. Subset indicated: CD45RA-negative fraction. The receptors derive from a man between 18 and 35 years old in good health.

The V and J genes are TRBV27 and TRBJ2-5; 8 nucleotides line up with TRBD1. This CDR3 is 17 amino acids long. The V segment lost 5 bases and the J segment 5 bases; nucleotides outside the gene matches: 16. The germline CDR1 and CDR2 sequences are MNHEY and SMNVEV (reference sequence). CDR3 sequence: CASSPTRRTGLEETQYF. CDR3 nucleotides: TGTGCCAGCAGTCCGACCAGGCGGACAGGGTTGGAGGAGACCCAGTACTTC.

The chain employs TRBV6-1 and TRBJ2-7; 11 nucleotides agree with TRBD2. Looked up from germline, CDR1 is MNHNS and CDR2 is SASEGT. V gave up 9 bases and J gave up 3 bases; unmatched junction bases: 4. There are 13 residues in the CDR3. The CDR3 DNA sequence: TGTGCCAGTACTAGCGGGGGCCTCTACGAGCAGTACTTC. Translating it yields CASTSGGLYEQYF.

In nucleotides, the CDR3 is TGTGCCAGCAGCGCCCAACTAGCGGGAGGGCCTAGAACCGGGGAGCTGTTTTTT. This encodes CASSAQLAGGPRTGELFF. The genes are TRBV9 and TRBJ2-2; 13 bases map to TRBD2. V shed 3 bases, J shed 5 bases, and the junction held 10 bases outside the gene matches. Germline lookup yields CDR1 SGDLS and CDR2 YYNGEE. The CDR3 length is 18 residues.

The chain employs TRBV2 and TRBJ2-5, with 7 bases fitting TRBD2. Germline CDR1 and CDR2: SNHLY and FYNNEI. The trim removed 5 bases at V and 9 bases at J, leaving 12 bases unmatched. The CDR3 totals 14 residues. The CDR3 nucleotides read TGTGCCAGCAGTCAAAGGGGAGGGTCGGCGGCCCAGTACTTC. Protein product: CASSQRGGSAAQYF. Full variable domain (rest looked up from reference TRBV2 and TRBJ2-5): EPEVTQTPSHQVTQMGQEVILRCVPISNHLYFYWYRQILGQKVEFLVSFYNNEISEKSEIFDDQFSVERPDGSNFTLKIRSTKLEDSAMYFCASSQRGGSAAQYFGPGTRLLVL.

The J gene is TRBJ1-6, the V gene TRBV5-1, with TRBD1 matching over 9 bases. The CDR3 runs to 15 residues. Germline V gives CDR1 SGHRS, CDR2 YFSETQ. With V trimmed by 1 base and J by 10 bases, 6 bases remained unmatched. This CDR3 reads CASSLQGTGISPLHF. In nucleotides, the CDR3 is TGCGCCAGCAGCTTGCAAGGGACAGGGATATCACCCCTCCACTTT. Together with reference TRBV5-1 and TRBJ1-6, the CDR3 gives the full variable domain: KAGVTQTPRYLIKTRGQQVTLSCSPISGHRSVSWYQQTPGQGLQFLFEYFSETQRNKGNFPGRFSGRQFSNSRSEMNVSTLELGDSALYLCASSLQGTGISPLHFGNGTRLTVT.

This chain uses TRBV7-6 with TRBJ1-2; 8 nucleotides align to TRBD1. CDR1 is SGHVS, CDR2 FNYEAQ, per germline. V lost 4 bases to trimming and J lost 7 bases; unmatched junction nucleotides: 14. The CDR3 extends over 16 amino acids. CDR3: CASSSLAQGGRSGYTF. Written as DNA, the CDR3 is TGTGCCAGCAGCTCCTTAGCACAGGGGGGGAGAAGTGGCTACACCTTC.

This sequence joins TRBV10-3 and TRBJ1-1; unclear D gene. Trimming stripped 1 base from V and 1 base from J, with 4 bases between. Per the germline V gene, CDR1 is ENHRY and CDR2 is SYGVKD. The CDR3 loop spans 13 amino acids. This CDR3 reads CAISEWENTEAFF. The CDR3, as DNA: TGTGCCATCAGTGAGTGGGAGAACACTGAAGCTTTCTTT.

The V and J genes are TRBV7-2 and TRBJ1-3; perhaps TRBD1 as D (5 bases). Germline values: CDR1 SGHTA, CDR2 FQGNSA. Trimming removed 5 bases at V and 0 bases at J, with 17 bases between. The CDR3 is 17 residues long. In DNA, the CDR3 is TGTGCCAGCAGCGGAGGGGCAGGGTCAACCTCTGGAAACACCATATATTTT. Amino acids: CASSGGAGSTSGNTIYF.

V and J are TRBV9 and TRBJ1-1; D remains unclear. CDR3 length: 15 residues. Germline V lookup: CDR1 SGDLS, CDR2 YYNGEE. Deletions cut 6 bases from V and 0 bases from J, with 15 bases between. Here the CDR3 reads CASTPRASMNTEAFF. CDR3 nucleotide sequence: TGTGCCAGCACCCCACGGGCCAGCATGAACACTGAAGCTTTCTTT.

This chain links TRBV4-3 with TRBJ2-1; 9 bases map to TRBD2. CDR1 LGHNA and CDR2 YSLEER come from the germline V gene. This CDR3 region has 17 residues. V shed 4 bases and J 1 base; nucleotides not matched to a gene: 8. This CDR3 is CASSRDPSGNSYNEQFF. In DNA form, the CDR3 reads TGCGCCAGCAGCCGGGATCCTAGCGGGAATTCCTACAATGAGCAGTTCTTC.

J is TRBJ2-7 and V is TRBV9; D is perhaps TRBD2 (7 bases). V was shortened by 4 bases and J by 5 bases, with 22 bases between the two germline ends. Germline V gives CDR1 SGDLS, CDR2 YYNGEE. The length of the CDR3 is 16 residues. The CDR3 spells CASSPRGGTLNDEQYF. In DNA, the CDR3 is TGTGCCAGCAGCCCAAGGGGAGGGACATTAAACGACGAGCAGTACTTC.

This clone was detected once. The chain has TRBV7-9 and TRBJ1-1, with 7 bases aligning to TRBD1. CDR3 size: 14 residues. CDR1 is SEHNR and CDR2 is FQNEAQ in the germline V gene (reference sequence). The V and J ends lost 3 bases and 1 base, in that order; junction bases with no gene match: 2. The CDR3 coding sequence is TGTGCCAGCAGCTTCCAGGGGGAGAACACTGAAGCTTTCTTT. This sequence encodes CASSFQGENTEAFF.

The chain employs TRBV7-2 and TRBJ2-2; D might be TRBD2 (5 bases). V was shortened by 5 bases and J by 3 bases, with 10 bases between the two germline ends. From germline, CDR1 is SGHTA and CDR2 FQGNSA. The CDR3 runs 14 residues. The CDR3 is CASSRNGDTGELFF. Here the CDR3 DNA reads TGTGCCAGCAGCAGAAACGGGGACACCGGGGAGCTGTTTTTT.

V and J are TRBV6-1 and TRBJ2-4; no clear D. V was pared by 1 base and J by 8 bases, with 9 bases between. CDR3 length: 13 amino acids. Looked up from germline, CDR1 is MNHNS and CDR2 is SASEGT. The CDR3, as DNA: TGTGCCAGCAGTGAAGGTGTGTTGTACATTCAGTACTTC. It is translated as CASSEGVLYIQYF.

This clone showed up many times. The chain combines TRBV6-5 with TRBJ1-4, with D possibly TRBD1 on 6 matching bases. CDR3 length equals 13 residues. Trimming pared 5 bases from V and 7 bases from J, leaving 11 bases between. CDR1 and CDR2 (germline): MNHEY, SVGAGI. CDR3 nucleotide sequence: TGTGCCAGCAGTAACAGGGAGGCTGAAAAACTGTTTTTT. This translates into CASSNREAEKLFF.

This clone occurred once. The chain employs TRBV18 and TRBJ2-4; maybe TRBD1 (6 bases). Germline V CDR1 and CDR2: KGHSH, LQKENI. V lost 6 bases and J lost 0, with 12 bases in between. The CDR3 loop spans 15 amino acids. CDR3 DNA: TGTGCCAGCTCCCAGGACAGAGTAGCCAAAAACATTCAGTACTTC. Residues: CASSQDRVAKNIQYF.

The chain carries TRBV7-3 and TRBJ2-5; 9 bases align to TRBD1. V lost 3 bases, J lost 3 bases, and 2 bases stayed unmatched. The length of the CDR3 is 14 residues. The germline V gene encodes CDR1 SGHTA and CDR2 FQGTGA. This CDR3 is CASSLTGGKETQYF. CDR3 bases: TGTGCCAGCAGCTTGACAGGGGGGAAAGAGACCCAGTACTTC.

This clone has more than one count but fewer than ten. The chain links TRBV6-5 to TRBJ2-2; D is uncertain. Trimming removed 6 bases at V and 3 bases at J, with 8 bases between. The germline gives CDR1 MNHEY, CDR2 SVGAGI. The CDR3 contains 13 residues. The CDR3 coding sequence is TGTGCCAGCAGAGTAGGATACACCGGGGAGCTGTTTTTT. Translation gives CASRVGYTGELFF.

The genes are TRBV7-9 and TRBJ2-5, with 11 bases matching TRBD2. The CDR3 contains 16 residues. Looked up from germline, CDR1 is SEHNR and CDR2 is FQNEAQ (reference sequence). V was clipped by 1 base and J by 5 bases; unmatched bases: 6. CDR3 sequence: CASSLDVLAGVETQYF. CDR3 DNA sequence: TGTGCCAGCAGCTTAGATGTACTAGCGGGAGTTGAGACCCAGTACTTC.

The chain joins TRBV11-2 to TRBJ2-3; 11 bases match TRBD2. Germline V gene lookup returns CDR1 SGHAT and CDR2 FQNNGV. V lost 1 base to trimming and J lost 2 bases; unmatched junction nucleotides: 11. This CDR3 has 19 residues. The CDR3 DNA is TGTGCCAGCAGCTTAGGTTCCGGGCTAGCGGGGGGCCCCACAGATACGCAGTATTTT. Translation gives CASSLGSGLAGGPTDTQYF.

This clone was recorded at least ten times. Other DNA sequences within the sample encode an identical CDR3. This chain joins TRBV18 and TRBJ2-7, with D perhaps TRBD1 (6 bases). Germline assignment: CDR1 KGHSH and CDR2 LQKENI. CDR3 length equals 16 residues. V lost 3 bases and J 5 bases, leaving 20 bases between the germline ends. CDR3 residues: CASSPTGGRGSNEQYF. The CDR3 DNA follows: TGTGCCAGCTCACCGACAGGCGGCAGGGGATCAAACGAGCAGTACTTC. Using reference TRBV18 and TRBJ2-7 for the parts outside the CDR3, the full variable domain is NAGVMQNPRHLVRRRGQEARLRCSPMKGHSHVYWYRQLPEEGLKFMVYLQKENIIDESGMPKERFSAEFPKEGPSILRIQQVVRGDSAAYFCASSPTGGRGSNEQYFGPGTRLTVT.

This clone was detected only a few times. This sequence joins TRBV19 and TRBJ2-2, with D hard to call. Germline assignment: CDR1 LNHDA and CDR2 SQIVND (reference sequence). V was shortened by 4 bases and J by 5 bases, with 11 bases between the two germline ends. The CDR3 consists of 14 residues. CDR3 in amino acids: CASSTQVLTGELFF. DNA of the CDR3: TGTGCCAGTAGTACCCAGGTTTTGACCGGGGAGCTGTTTTTT.

For this clone: Other nucleotide sequences from this sample produce the same CDR3. The V and J genes are TRBV18 and TRBJ1-5, with D possibly matching TRBD1 (6 bases). CDR1 is KGHSH and CDR2 is LQKENI in the germline V gene. This CDR3 region has 14 residues. V was clipped by 6 bases and J by 2 bases, with 11 bases between them. The chain's CDR3 is CASSLQGGNQPQHF. The CDR3 DNA follows: TGTGCCAGCTCTCTACAGGGTGGCAATCAGCCCCAGCATTTT.

J is TRBJ1-2 and V is TRBV5-1; D ambiguous. Germline CDR1 and CDR2: SGHRS and YFSETQ. This CDR3 is 15 amino acids long. V lost 0 bases and J lost 2, with 11 bases in between. The CDR3 sequence: CASSLGVDRNYGYTF. In DNA form, the CDR3 reads TGCGCCAGCAGCTTGGGGGTGGATAGGAACTATGGCTACACCTTC. Full variable domain (rest looked up from reference TRBV5-1 and TRBJ1-2): KAGVTQTPRYLIKTRGQQVTLSCSPISGHRSVSWYQQTPGQGLQFLFEYFSETQRNKGNFPGRFSGRQFSNSRSEMNVSTLELGDSALYLCASSLGVDRNYGYTFGSGTRLTVV.

The gene calls are TRBV10-3 and TRBJ2-2; tentatively, D is TRBD2 (6 bases). CDR1 ENHRY and CDR2 SYGVKD come from the germline V gene. Trimming took off 7 bases at V and 6 bases at J, with 12 bases between the two ends. The CDR3 is 13 amino acids. The CDR3 bases are TGTGCCATCATGGAGACTAGGGCCGGGGAGCTGTTTTTT. It yields the protein CAIMETRAGELFF.

Written as DNA, the CDR3 is TGTGCCAGCAGTTACTCGAGGCGAGGGGAGCTGTTTTTT. Its protein is CASSYSRRGELFF. J is TRBJ2-2 and V is TRBV6-5, with no clear D. Deletions cut 0 bases from V and 8 bases from J, with 7 bases between. Germline CDR1 MNHEY, CDR2 SVGAGI. The CDR3 loop spans 13 amino acids.

The rearrangement links TRBV25-1 to TRBJ2-3; unclear D gene. CDR1 and CDR2 (germline): MGHDK, SYGVNS. Deletions cut 7 bases from V and 0 bases from J, with 17 bases between. This CDR3 spans 16 amino acids. CDR3 bases: TGTGCCAGCACCGAGGACCCTAGGAGTAGCACAGATACGCAGTATTTT. This translates into CASTEDPRSSTDTQYF.

The chain combines TRBV5-1 with TRBJ2-1, with 12 bases that match TRBD2. This CDR3 comprises 16 residues. Germline V gene data show CDR1 as SGHRS and CDR2 as YFSETQ. V lost 4 bases to trimming and J lost 1 base; unmatched junction nucleotides: 3. DNA of the CDR3: TGCGCCAGCAGCCAGACTAGCGGGGGATCCTACAATGAGCAGTTCTTC. The encoded protein is CASSQTSGGSYNEQFF.